The 27 T cell receptor beta chains presented below share a single source sample, sequenced in a study of a mutant IDH1 vaccine in newly diagnosed glioma. Time point of the sample: week 23, last vaccination. The study gave 300 ug of mutant IDH1 20-mer peptide per vaccine dose, with topical imiquimod. The protocol was immunoSEQ multiplex PCR, while the TCRdb copy is restricted to in-frame clones and leaves out a portion. The sample yields 38,000 or so clones, 80% to 90% seen once. Which antigens these TCRs recognize remains unknown. Sequenced material: PBMCs, taken from a glioma patient whose treatment included an IDH1 peptide vaccine. The receptors were sampled from a man aged 40-55 years with glioma.

The V gene is TRBV2, the J gene TRBJ1-3; a possible D gene is TRBD1 (6 bases). The CDR3 extends over 16 amino acids. The ends were cut back, 5 bases at V and 0 bases at J, with 14 bases in the middle. Germline CDR1 reads SNHLY; CDR2 reads FYNNEI. The CDR3 reads CASSTGGPNSGNTIYF. In DNA, the CDR3 is TGTGCCAGCAGTACGGGGGGGCCGAACTCTGGAAACACCATATATTTT.

The V gene is TRBV4-2, the J gene TRBJ1-2; D uncertain. Germline V gene data show CDR1 as LGHNA and CDR2 as YNFKEQ. The CDR3 is made up of 14 amino acids. V lost 0 bases and J lost 6, with 11 bases in between. CDR3 residues: CASSQDRRGHGYTF. As DNA, the CDR3 is TGTGCCAGCAGCCAAGATAGGAGAGGGCATGGCTACACCTTC.

J is TRBJ2-1 and V is TRBV7-6, with TRBD1 identical over 7 bases. The trim removed 4 bases at V and 10 bases at J, leaving 13 bases unmatched. CDR3 length equals 15 residues. The germline gives CDR1 SGHVS, CDR2 FNYEAQ. The CDR3 DNA reads as TGTGCCAGCAGCTCCTACAGGGGCCGCAGGGAGGAGCAGTTCTTC. Protein product: CASSSYRGRREEQFF.

V is TRBV5-1 and J is TRBJ2-1, with D possibly being TRBD2 (5 bases). The V end lost 4 bases, the J end lost 1 base, and 15 bases lay between the germline ends. The CDR3 loop spans 16 amino acids. Germline loops: CDR1 SGHRS, CDR2 YFSETQ. The CDR3 nucleotides read TGCGCCAGCAGCCCCACCCCGGGCGGGTCCTACAATGAGCAGTTCTTC. Its translation is CASSPTPGGSYNEQFF.

The DNA for the CDR3 is TGTGCCAGCAGCTTGGCTAGCGGGCACTCCTACAATGAGCAGTTCTTC. Translated, it gives CASSLASGHSYNEQFF. This chain uses TRBV5-6 with TRBJ2-1, with 8 bases fitting TRBD2. The germline CDR1 and CDR2 sequences are SGHDT and YYEEEE. Trimming cost V 0 bases and J 0 bases; bases outside gene matches: 2. CDR3 length: 16 amino acids.

The chain joins TRBV11-3 to TRBJ2-3; D uncertain. V lost 1 base to trimming and J lost 2 bases, with 4 bases between them. Germline CDR1 reads SGHNT; CDR2 reads YENEEA. CDR3 length equals 13 residues. The CDR3 protein is CASSLGPTDTQYF. The CDR3 nucleotides are TGTGCCAGCAGCTTAGGGCCCACAGATACGCAGTATTTT. Using reference TRBV11-3 and TRBJ2-3 for the parts outside the CDR3, the full variable domain is EAGVVQSPRYKIIEKKQPVAFWCNPISGHNTLYWYLQNLGQGPELLIRYENEEAVDDSQLPKDRFSAERLKGVDSTLKIQPAELGDSAVYLCASSLGPTDTQYFGPGTRLTVL.

The genes are TRBV28 and TRBJ1-1; 7 positions agree with TRBD1. Germline CDR1 reads MDHEN; CDR2 reads SYDVKM. V was pared by 5 bases and J by 0 bases, with 12 bases of the junction left unmatched. The CDR3 is 17 residues long. CDR3 in DNA: TGTGCCAGCAGTAGCTCCCGACAGGGAATCCTGAACACTGAAGCTTTCTTT. Its protein is CASSSSRQGILNTEAFF.

The rearrangement uses TRBV10-3 and TRBJ2-3; 10 bases fit TRBD2. The CDR3 consists of 14 residues. Germline V CDR1 and CDR2: ENHRY, SYGVKD. V shed 8 bases and J 1 base; nucleotides not matched to a gene: 3. The CDR3 nucleotides read TGTGCCATCGGAGCGGGGGGGCGCACAGATACGCAGTATTTT. This translates into CAIGAGGRTDTQYF.

The rearrangement links TRBV29-1 to TRBJ2-7, with a weak D call TRBD1 (7 bases). Germline lookup yields CDR1 SQVTM and CDR2 ANQGSEA. This CDR3 is built from 12 residues. The CDR3 nucleotides are TGCAGTGGCGGGACAGAAACCTACGAGCAGTACTTC. Protein product: CSGGTETYEQYF.

This chain uses TRBV6-6 with TRBJ2-1, with D uncertain. Trimming removed 4 bases at V and 3 bases at J, with 10 bases between. Germline V gene sequence: CDR1 MNHNY, CDR2 SVGAGI (reference sequence). This CDR3 contains 14 residues. The CDR3 coding sequence is TGTGCCAGCAGTTTGGCCCAGAACTACAATGAGCAGTTCTTC. Translation: CASSLAQNYNEQFF.

The chain links TRBV7-3 to TRBJ2-5; 9 bases fit TRBD2. The germline V gene encodes CDR1 SGHTA and CDR2 FQGTGA. The CDR3 has 16 amino acids. V dropped 5 bases and J dropped 3; count of bases not matched to a gene: 10. The CDR3 coding sequence is TGTGCCAGCAGCCCCACTAGCGGGTGGAGAAAAGAGACCCAGTACTTC. Its protein product is CASSPTSGWRKETQYF.

J is TRBJ2-1 and V is TRBV12-5, with D unresolved. The CDR3 length is 15 residues. Germline CDR1 reads LGHNT; CDR2 reads FRNRAP. V was shortened by 2 bases and J by 2 bases, with 10 bases between the two germline ends. The CDR3 reads CASGLPRDPYNEQFF. Written as DNA, the CDR3 is TGTGCTAGTGGTTTGCCCCGCGACCCCTACAATGAGCAGTTCTTC.

Here the CDR3 DNA reads TGTGCCTGGATACAGAACACTGAAGCTTTCTTT. The encoded protein is CAWIQNTEAFF. V usage is TRBV30 and J usage is TRBJ1-1; D remains unclear. Trimming cost V 4 bases and J 1 base, with 4 bases left between them. From germline, CDR1 is GTSNPN and CDR2 SVGIG (reference sequence). The CDR3 length is 11 residues. Filled out from reference TRBV30 and TRBJ1-1, the complete variable domain reads SQTIHQWPATLVQPVGSPLSLECTVEGTSNPNLYWYRQAAGRGLQLLFYSVGIGQISSEVPQNLSASRPQDRQFILSSKKLLLSDSGFYLCAWIQNTEAFFGQGTRLTVV.

This rearrangement joins TRBV5-6 to TRBJ2-5; D is possibly TRBD1 (6 bases). The CDR3 runs 15 residues. The V gene lost 2 bases and the J gene lost 0 bases, with 11 bases spanning the gap. The germline CDR1 and CDR2 sequences are SGHDT and YYEEEE. The CDR3 DNA reads as TGTGCCAGCAGCTTATTGGACAGCAACCAAGAGACCCAGTACTTC. It is translated as CASSLLDSNQETQYF. Full variable domain (outside the CDR3, taken from reference TRBV5-6 and TRBJ2-5): DAGVTQSPTHLIKTRGQQVTLRCSPKSGHDTVSWYQQALGQGPQFIFQYYEEEERQRGNFPDRFSGHQFPNYSSELNVNALLLGDSALYLCASSLLDSNQETQYFGPGTRLLVL.

This chain links TRBV18 with TRBJ2-1, with 8 bases aligning to TRBD2. The germline CDR1 and CDR2 sequences are KGHSH and LQKENI. The CDR3 covers 20 residues. The V segment lost 3 bases and the J segment 3 bases; nucleotides outside the gene matches: 19. CDR3 sequence (DNA): TGTGCCAGCTCACCGGTCCCGGGACTAGGCCATGAGGTTAACTACAATGAGCAGTTCTTC. Translated, it gives CASSPVPGLGHEVNYNEQFF. The entire variable domain, with the rest obtained from reference TRBV18 and TRBJ2-1, is as follows: NAGVMQNPRHLVRRRGQEARLRCSPMKGHSHVYWYRQLPEEGLKFMVYLQKENIIDESGMPKERFSAEFPKEGPSILRIQQVVRGDSAAYFCASSPVPGLGHEVNYNEQFFGPGTRLTVL.

The chain is built from TRBV7-9 and TRBJ1-2, with D tentatively TRBD1 (5 bases). V was clipped by 1 base and J by 4 bases, with 10 bases between them. Germline V gene sequence: CDR1 SEHNR, CDR2 FQNEAQ (reference sequence). The CDR3 runs 14 residues. The CDR3 DNA reads as TGTGCCAGCAGCTTAGGGGGACGGACCTATGGCTACACCTTC. Residues: CASSLGGRTYGYTF.

This chain joins TRBV27 and TRBJ2-1; D perhaps matches TRBD2 (10 bases). V lost 3 bases and J 6 bases, leaving 24 bases between the germline ends. This CDR3 contains 18 residues. Germline V gene sequence: CDR1 MNHEY, CDR2 SMNVEV (reference sequence). The chain's CDR3 is CASSFDRGWLAGANEQFF. The CDR3 bases are TGTGCCAGCAGTTTCGACAGGGGGTGGCTAGCGGGGGCCAATGAGCAGTTCTTC.

CDR3 sequence (DNA): TGCGCCAGCAGCCAAGGGTTAGGGGCCCTAAGGGAGCAGTACTTC. Translating gives CASSQGLGALREQYF. The chain combines TRBV4-3 with TRBJ2-7; possibly TRBD1 for D (5 bases). This CDR3 is 15 amino acids long. The V and J ends lost 1 base and 7 bases respectively, with 17 bases between them. Germline V CDR1 and CDR2: LGHNA, YSLEER.

The chain links TRBV6-6 to TRBJ1-5; D might be TRBD1 (5 bases). This CDR3 is 14 amino acids long. The germline V gene has CDR1 MNHNY and CDR2 SVGAGI (reference sequence). V was cut by 6 bases and J by 3 bases, with 12 bases left in between. The CDR3 coding sequence is TGTGCCAGCAGAGAGGGGCAGCACAATCAGCCCCAGCATTTT. Translating it yields CASREGQHNQPQHF.

The chain recombines TRBV12-5 with TRBJ1-1, with D possibly TRBD1 on 5 matching bases. The CDR3 sequence is 15 residues long. CDR1 LGHNT and CDR2 FRNRAP come from the germline V gene. The ends were cut back, 2 bases at V and 4 bases at J, with 14 bases in the middle. DNA of the CDR3: TGTGCTAGTGGTTTGATGGGGGAATGGGGCACTGAAGCTTTCTTT. Its translation: CASGLMGEWGTEAFF.

This clone has a single count. The rearrangement uses TRBV6-5 and TRBJ1-5; D uncertain. The V end was cut by 5 bases, the J end by 4 bases, with 15 bases between. The germline V gene has CDR1 MNHEY and CDR2 SVGAGI. The CDR3 has 15 residues. The CDR3 loop reads CASSMGLLGNQPQHF. Here the CDR3 DNA reads TGTGCCAGCAGTATGGGCCTATTAGGGAATCAGCCCCAGCATTTT.

The rearrangement links TRBV2 to TRBJ2-7; D not certain. Per germline, CDR1 SNHLY and CDR2 FYNNEI. Trimming removed 7 bases from V and 4 bases from J, with 11 bases in between. The CDR3 is 12 amino acids. The CDR3, as DNA: TGTGCCAGCACCCCGGCCGGATACGAGCAGTACTTC. It encodes CASTPAGYEQYF.

Only one count was recorded for this clone. CDR3 in DNA: TGTGCCAGCAGTACCGGAGGGACAGTGTACGAGCAGTACTTC. Its translation is CASSTGGTVYEQYF. The chain joins TRBV6-5 to TRBJ2-7; possibly TRBD1 for D (7 bases). The CDR3 length is 14 residues. Germline lookup yields CDR1 MNHEY and CDR2 SVGAGI. Trimming left V 5 bases short and J 4 bases short, with 15 bases between.

The CDR3 loop is CASSLGRRGTQYF. Here the CDR3 DNA reads TGTGCCAGCAGCTTAGGGAGACGGGGGACCCAGTACTTC. The chain combines TRBV7-2 with TRBJ2-5; D may be TRBD2 (5 bases). The CDR3 sequence is 13 residues long. The V gene lost 1 base and the J gene lost 7 bases, with 10 bases spanning the gap. Looked up from germline, CDR1 is SGHTA and CDR2 is FQGNSA.

The chain links TRBV19 to TRBJ1-5; TRBD1 matches at 9 bases. V shed 6 bases, J shed 5 bases, and the junction held 5 bases outside the gene matches. CDR1 LNHDA and CDR2 SQIVND come from the germline V gene (reference sequence). The CDR3 length is 14 residues. For the CDR3, the DNA is TGTGCCAGTAGCAAACAGGGGGCTGATCAGCCCCAGCATTTT. It codes for CASSKQGADQPQHF.

The rearrangement joins TRBV19 to TRBJ1-3; TRBD1 might be the D (6 bases). The CDR3 spans 15 residues. From germline, CDR1 is LNHDA and CDR2 SQIVND (reference sequence). V was cut by 4 bases and J by 6 bases, with 16 bases left in between. The CDR3 region has the DNA TGTGCCAGTAGTACCTCCAGGGGTTGGGCAAACACCATATATTTT. Amino acid sequence: CASSTSRGWANTIYF.

This chain uses TRBV18 with TRBJ2-5; TRBD2 matches 15 bases. In germline, CDR1 is KGHSH, CDR2 LQKENI. The CDR3 consists of 20 residues. V shed 5 bases, J shed 2 bases, and the junction held 15 bases outside the gene matches. CDR3 sequence reads: CASSSSFGTSGGPPQETQYF. CDR3 bases: TGTGCCAGCTCATCCTCTTTCGGGACTAGCGGGGGGCCTCCTCAAGAGACCCAGTACTTC.